This passage covers 30 T cell receptor beta chains from one sample sequenced in a study of CD8 T cells in Susac syndrome. It was with random hexamers that 0.5 to 1 ug RNA was reverse transcribed. In TCRdb, the immunoSEQ multiplex PCR reads were re-called with MiXCR into one record per CDR3 protein. This table has around 170,000 distinct CDR3 sequences, around 93% appearing once. Material for sequencing was CD8+ T cells from PBMCs. These receptor sequences come from a human donor with Susac syndrome.

A single count supports this clonotype. The chain combines TRBV13 with TRBJ2-4; 8 nucleotides agree with TRBD1. The trim removed 1 base at V and 5 bases at J, leaving 7 bases unmatched. CDR3 length: 16 residues. Germline V gene data show CDR1 as PRHDT and CDR2 as FYEKMQ (reference sequence). The chain's CDR3 is CASSLERQGPENIQYF. DNA of the CDR3: TGTGCCAGCAGCTTAGAGCGACAGGGGCCAGAAAACATTCAGTACTTC.

The rearrangement uses TRBV11-2 and TRBJ1-2, with D perhaps matching TRBD1 (5 bases). V was pared by 1 base and J by 4 bases, with 7 bases between. The CDR3 has 13 amino acids. CDR1 is SGHAT and CDR2 is FQNNGV in the germline V gene. CDR3 loop: CASSLGRAYGYTF. CDR3 nucleotides: TGTGCCAGCAGCTTAGGCAGGGCCTATGGCTACACCTTC.

The chain has TRBV19 and TRBJ1-5; TRBD1 is a possible D gene (5 bases). Germline V gene lookup returns CDR1 LNHDA and CDR2 SQIVND (reference sequence). The CDR3 is 11 amino acids. The germline V and J ends were trimmed by 11 bases and 10 bases, with 15 bases remaining between them. CDR3 residues: CASGLSLPQHF. CDR3 nucleotides: TGTGCCTCAGGGTTATCCCTACCCCAGCATTTT.

The gene calls are TRBV30 and TRBJ1-1; no definite D call. CDR3 length: 13 amino acids. Germline-derived CDR1 and CDR2 are GTSNPN and SVGIG (reference sequence). V gave up 0 bases and J gave up 5 bases, with 10 bases separating them. The CDR3 bases are TGTGCCTGGAGTGTACTTGGACCGACTGAAGCTTTCTTT. Its protein product is CAWSVLGPTEAFF.

To note about this clonotype: The junction differs from germline at one of its ends, possibly a read error. The chain uses TRBV7-7 and TRBJ2-5; TRBD2 aligns across 10 bases. The CDR3 contains 15 residues. Looked up from germline, CDR1 is SSHAT and CDR2 is FNYEAQ (reference sequence). The CDR3 region is CASSRTSGEKETQYF. The CDR3 nucleotides read TGTGCTAGCAGTCGTACTAGCGGGGAAAAAGAGACCCAGTACTTC.

The chain joins TRBV4-2 to TRBJ2-7, with 7 bases fitting TRBD2. Germline-derived CDR1 and CDR2 are LGHNA and YNFKEQ. V shed 5 bases and J 5 bases; nucleotides not matched to a gene: 6. The CDR3 contains 13 residues. CDR3: CASSGGSRHEQYF. For the CDR3, the DNA is TGTGCCAGCAGCGGCGGGAGTCGACACGAGCAGTACTTC.

CDR3 protein: CASSSSGGYDEQFF. The CDR3 nucleotides are TGTGCCAGCAGTTCTAGCGGGGGTTACGATGAGCAGTTCTTC. This chain uses TRBV9 with TRBJ2-1; 10 bases are a match to TRBD2. The CDR3 is 14 residues long. Germline assignment: CDR1 SGDLS and CDR2 YYNGEE. Trimming at V came to 5 bases and at J to 8 bases, leaving 7 bases not matched to a gene.

V gene TRBV29-1 combines with J gene TRBJ2-3; 8 bases agree with TRBD2. Unmatched junction bases numbered 7, after V lost 2 bases and J lost 0 bases. Germline lookup yields CDR1 SQVTM and CDR2 ANQGSEA. The CDR3 totals 16 residues. In DNA, the CDR3 is TGCAGCGTTGAATATATTGTAGCGGGAAGCACAGATACGCAGTATTTT. Its translation: CSVEYIVAGSTDTQYF.

The CDR3 here is CASGPDRDQETQYF. CDR3 DNA sequence: TGTGCCAGCGGACCCGACAGGGACCAAGAGACCCAGTACTTC. The chain employs TRBV27 and TRBJ2-5, with 7 bases lining up with TRBD1. This CDR3 comprises 14 residues. The germline V gene encodes CDR1 MNHEY and CDR2 SMNVEV (reference sequence). Trimming took 8 bases from V and 0 from J; bases not matched to a gene: 6.

The rearrangement uses TRBV28 and TRBJ2-3, with a weak D call TRBD1 (5 bases). The CDR3 has 16 residues. CDR1 MDHEN and CDR2 SYDVKM come from the germline V gene. Trimming cost V 4 bases and J 0 bases, with 14 bases left between them. CDR3 region: CASSSQDRDSTDTQYF. The DNA of the CDR3 is TGTGCCAGCAGTTCCCAAGACAGAGATAGCACAGATACGCAGTATTTT. Full variable domain (missing parts from reference TRBV28 and TRBJ2-3): DVKVTQSSRYLVKRTGEKVFLECVQDMDHENMFWYRQDPGLGLRLIYFSYDVKMKEKGDIPEGYSVSREKKERFSLILESASTNQTSMYLCASSSQDRDSTDTQYFGPGTRLTVL.

This chain connects TRBV3-1 to TRBJ1-4, with unresolved D. V was clipped by 1 base and J by 5 bases, with 17 bases between them. CDR1 is LGHDT, CDR2 YNNKEL, per germline (reference sequence). CDR3 size: 17 residues. The DNA of the CDR3 is TGTGCCAGCAGCCAAGGGGTCGGGCGGTCTGCGAATGAAAAACTGTTTTTT. Amino acid sequence: CASSQGVGRSANEKLFF.

The chain is built from TRBV15 and TRBJ1-2; tentative D call: TRBD1 (5 bases). Germline CDR1 reads LNHNV; CDR2 reads YYDKDF (reference sequence). V was cut by 5 bases and J by 8 bases, with 24 bases left in between. The CDR3 has 16 residues. In DNA, the CDR3 is TGTGCCACCAGCTTAGGGACCGAACTCGATTTCGTGGGCTACACCTTC. Protein: CATSLGTELDFVGYTF.

The rearrangement joins TRBV4-1 to TRBJ1-2; 7 bases match TRBD1. Germline loops: CDR1 MGHRA, CDR2 YSYEKL. This CDR3 is built from 15 residues. The V segment lost 4 bases and the J segment 2 bases; nucleotides outside the gene matches: 7. CDR3 bases: TGCGCCAGCAGCCTAACGGACAGGCAAAACTATGGCTACACCTTC. Protein: CASSLTDRQNYGYTF.

This chain uses TRBV4-1 with TRBJ1-6; D perhaps matches TRBD1 (5 bases). The germline V and J ends were trimmed by 1 base and 8 bases, with 15 bases remaining between them. The CDR3 has 16 residues. The germline V gene has CDR1 MGHRA and CDR2 YSYEKL. CDR3 nucleotides: TGCGCCAGCAGCCAAGGAAAGGGGCGTCGGGATTCACCCCTCCACTTT. This gives the protein CASSQGKGRRDSPLHF.

This rearrangement joins TRBV5-1 to TRBJ2-1; D uncertain. There are 13 residues in the CDR3. The V gene's germline CDR1 is SGHRS and CDR2 YFSETQ. The ends were cut back, 5 bases at V and 3 bases at J, with 9 bases in the middle. CDR3: CASRSDDYNEQFF. CDR3 bases: TGCGCCAGCAGGAGTGACGACTACAATGAGCAGTTCTTC.

CDR3 in amino acids: CASSYGLLTSLEQFF. The CDR3 DNA follows: TGCGCCAGCAGCTATGGGCTGCTGACTAGCTTGGAGCAGTTCTTC. This chain links TRBV4-1 with TRBJ2-1; 7 bases are a match to TRBD2. This CDR3 has 15 amino acids. V lost 5 bases to trimming and J lost 10 bases; unmatched junction nucleotides: 14. CDR1 MGHRA and CDR2 YSYEKL come from the germline V gene.

This chain uses TRBV29-1 with TRBJ2-7; TRBD1 might be the D (5 bases). Looked up from germline, CDR1 is SQVTM and CDR2 is ANQGSEA. The length of the CDR3 is 11 residues. V lost 6 bases and J 6 bases, leaving 12 bases between the germline ends. The CDR3 sequence: CSVQGLGEQYF. As DNA, the CDR3 is TGCAGCGTGCAGGGTCTTGGCGAGCAGTACTTC.

The V gene is TRBV15, the J gene TRBJ2-3; TRBD2 is a possible D gene (6 bases). CDR3 size: 15 residues. V was trimmed by 5 bases and J by 1 base, leaving 13 bases between them. From germline, CDR1 is LNHNV and CDR2 YYDKDF (reference sequence). CDR3 sequence: CATSPPGLGTDTQYF. For the CDR3, the DNA is TGTGCCACCAGCCCACCGGGACTCGGCACAGATACGCAGTATTTT.

This chain joins TRBV25-1 and TRBJ1-2, with D uncertain. Germline V gene sequence: CDR1 MGHDK, CDR2 SYGVNS. Trimming left V 7 bases short and J 8 bases short, with 11 bases between. There are 11 residues in the CDR3. The CDR3: CASTMGLGYTF. The CDR3 coding sequence is TGTGCCAGCACGATGGGATTGGGCTACACCTTC.

This clonotype is a singleton in its sample. The chain uses TRBV4-1 and TRBJ2-1; D call uncertain. V gave up 0 bases and J gave up 8 bases, with 11 bases separating them. The germline V gene has CDR1 MGHRA and CDR2 YSYEKL. The CDR3 is 14 amino acids. The CDR3 DNA is TGCGCCAGCAGCCAAGATCTCTACCTCGATGAGCAGTTCTTC. Translated: CASSQDLYLDEQFF.

CDR3 loop: CASSLRSEDTEAFF. CDR3 DNA sequence: TGTGCCAGCAGCTTACGTTCTGAGGACACTGAAGCTTTCTTT. The rearrangement joins TRBV7-9 to TRBJ1-1, with D hard to call. This CDR3 is 14 amino acids long. Germline V CDR1 and CDR2: SEHNR, FQNEAQ (reference sequence). Trimming removed 2 bases from V and 3 bases from J, with 10 bases in between.

The gene calls are TRBV6-5 and TRBJ2-1; 12 nucleotides match TRBD2. The CDR3 runs 17 residues. Germline V lookup: CDR1 MNHEY, CDR2 SVGAGI. V lost 1 base and J lost 9; bases outside the gene matches: 10. CDR3 bases: TGTGCCAGCAGTTACTACCCTCTAGCGGGAGGGCCAAGTGAGCAGTTCTTC. Its translation: CASSYYPLAGGPSEQFF.

The chain employs TRBV2 and TRBJ2-1, with TRBD2 matching over 11 bases. The germline gives CDR1 SNHLY, CDR2 FYNNEI. This CDR3 has 14 amino acids. J was trimmed by 2 bases and V by 9 bases; bases with no gene match: 3. The CDR3 region is CASPSGGTYNEQFF. The DNA of the CDR3 is TGTGCCAGTCCTAGCGGGGGGACCTACAATGAGCAGTTCTTC.

This chain uses TRBV11-2 with TRBJ1-2, with D possibly being TRBD1 (5 bases). V was pared by 0 bases and J by 8 bases, with 7 bases between. The CDR3 runs 12 residues. Per the germline V gene, CDR1 is SGHAT and CDR2 is FQNNGV. This CDR3 is CASSLEGAGYTF. CDR3 in DNA: TGTGCCAGCAGCTTAGAAGGGGCCGGCTACACCTTC. Based on the CDR3 plus reference TRBV11-2 and TRBJ1-2, the full variable domain is EAGVAQSPRYKIIEKRQSVAFWCNPISGHATLYWYQQILGQGPKLLIQFQNNGVVDDSQLPKDRFSAERLKGVDSTLKIQPAKLEDSAVYLCASSLEGAGYTFGSGTRLTVV.

This clonotype was seen once. The chain combines TRBV6-5 with TRBJ1-1; TRBD1 aligns across 8 bases. The ends lost 6 bases at V and 3 bases at J; junction bases unmatched: 3. The CDR3 is 13 residues long. The germline V gene encodes CDR1 MNHEY and CDR2 SVGAGI. The CDR3 sequence: CASSRQGYTEAFF. In nucleotides, the CDR3 is TGTGCCAGCAGCCGACAGGGGTACACTGAAGCTTTCTTT.

This chain joins TRBV11-2 and TRBJ1-1; D remains unclear. Trimming took off 5 bases at V and 3 bases at J, with 13 bases between the two ends. CDR1 is SGHAT and CDR2 is FQNNGV in the germline V gene. The CDR3 runs 14 residues. In DNA form, the CDR3 reads TGTGCCAGCAGCCAACTATTCTCGGACACTGAAGCTTTCTTT. Its protein is CASSQLFSDTEAFF.

The chain joins TRBV20-1 to TRBJ2-3; maybe TRBD2 (5 bases). CDR3 size: 12 residues. Germline loops: CDR1 DFQATT, CDR2 SNEGSKA (reference sequence). V dropped 6 bases and J dropped 3 bases, with 10 bases sitting between them. This chain's CDR3 is CSAWGATDTQYF. CDR3 nucleotide sequence: TGCAGTGCCTGGGGAGCAACAGATACGCAGTATTTT.

This chain uses TRBV9 with TRBJ1-4; D not certain. This CDR3 spans 13 amino acids. The V and J ends lost 3 bases and 5 bases respectively, with 8 bases between them. The germline CDR1 and CDR2 sequences are SGDLS and YYNGEE. The CDR3: CASSEGSNEKLFF. The CDR3, as DNA: TGTGCCAGCAGCGAAGGTTCCAATGAAAAACTGTTTTTT.

The chain employs TRBV5-1 and TRBJ1-5, with no clear D. The CDR3 spans 16 residues. CDR1 is SGHRS, CDR2 YFSETQ, per germline. The ends were cut back, 1 base at V and 0 bases at J, with 11 bases in the middle. CDR3 bases: TGCGCCAGCAGCTTGAGTGGCAGAGATAGCAATCAGCCCCAGCATTTT. Its translation is CASSLSGRDSNQPQHF.

The rearrangement links TRBV4-1 to TRBJ2-1; 7 bases align to TRBD2. From germline, CDR1 is MGHRA and CDR2 YSYEKL. This CDR3 contains 17 residues. Trimming cost V 1 base and J 0 bases; bases outside gene matches: 6. This CDR3 is CASSQGAGELSYNEQFF. The CDR3 DNA reads TGCGCCAGCAGCCAAGGGGCGGGAGAACTCTCCTACAATGAGCAGTTCTTC.